This T cell receptor (beta chain) was sequenced for a study of Tregs in tolerant kidney transplant recipients. Germline CDR1 reads MNHEY; CDR2 reads SMNVEV (reference sequence). The length of the CDR3 is 13 residues. The V and J ends lost 3 bases and 3 bases respectively, with 6 bases between them. Clones were read by immunoSEQ multiplex PCR, and TCRdb kept only the in-frame ones, dropping some. Found here are 50,000 or so clones, 90% to 95% of them singletons; the top ten hold 13% to 15%. Related graft donors supplied nonmyeloablative bone marrow transplants, and mixed chimerism was transient. Sequencing was performed on CD8+ T cells from blood (PBMCs), taken 24 months after the transplant. The gene calls are TRBV27 and TRBJ2-1; D perhaps matches TRBD2 (5 bases). The TCR was taken from a human patient who received a combined kidney and bone marrow transplant. Some T cells may be provided by the graft donor. This CDR3 reads CASSFTSYNEQFF. CDR3 bases: TGTGCCAGCAGTTTTACTAGCTACAATGAGCAGTTCTTC.